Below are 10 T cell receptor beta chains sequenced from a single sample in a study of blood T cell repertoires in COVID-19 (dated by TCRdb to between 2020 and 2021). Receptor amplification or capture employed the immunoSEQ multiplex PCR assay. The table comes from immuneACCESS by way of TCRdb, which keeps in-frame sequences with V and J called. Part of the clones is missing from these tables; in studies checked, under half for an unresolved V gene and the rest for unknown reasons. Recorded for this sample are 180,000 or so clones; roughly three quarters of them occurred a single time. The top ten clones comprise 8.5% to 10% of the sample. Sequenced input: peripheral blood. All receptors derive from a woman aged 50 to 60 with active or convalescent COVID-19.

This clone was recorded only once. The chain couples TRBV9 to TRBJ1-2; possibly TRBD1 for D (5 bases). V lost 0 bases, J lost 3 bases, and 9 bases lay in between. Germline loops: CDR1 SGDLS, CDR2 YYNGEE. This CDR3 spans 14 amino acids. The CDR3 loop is CASSVEQDDYGYTF. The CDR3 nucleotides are TGTGCCAGCAGCGTAGAACAGGACGACTATGGCTACACCTTC.

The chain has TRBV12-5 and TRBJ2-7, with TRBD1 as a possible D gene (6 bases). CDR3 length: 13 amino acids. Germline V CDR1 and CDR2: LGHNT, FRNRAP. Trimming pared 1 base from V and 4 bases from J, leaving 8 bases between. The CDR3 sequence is CASGLGGQYEQYF. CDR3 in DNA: TGTGCTAGTGGTTTGGGGGGGCAATACGAGCAGTACTTC.

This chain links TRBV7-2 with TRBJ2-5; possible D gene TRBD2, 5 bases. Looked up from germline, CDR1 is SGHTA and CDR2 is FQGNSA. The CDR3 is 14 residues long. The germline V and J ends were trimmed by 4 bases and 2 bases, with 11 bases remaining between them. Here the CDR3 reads CASSSSGIQETQYF. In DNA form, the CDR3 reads TGTGCCAGCAGCTCCAGCGGCATTCAAGAGACCCAGTACTTC. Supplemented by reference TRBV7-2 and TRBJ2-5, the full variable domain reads GAGVSQSPSNKVTEKGKDVELRCDPISGHTALYWYRQSLGQGLEFLIYFQGNSAPDKSGLPSDRFSAERTGGSVSTLTIQRTQQEDSAVYLCASSSSGIQETQYFGPGTRLLVL.

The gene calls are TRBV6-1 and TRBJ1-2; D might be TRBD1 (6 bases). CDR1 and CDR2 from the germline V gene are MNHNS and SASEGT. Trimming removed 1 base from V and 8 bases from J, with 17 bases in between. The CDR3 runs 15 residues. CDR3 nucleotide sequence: TGTGCCAGCAGTGAAGTAGGGGGTCAGGGCGAGGGCTACACCTTC. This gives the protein CASSEVGGQGEGYTF.

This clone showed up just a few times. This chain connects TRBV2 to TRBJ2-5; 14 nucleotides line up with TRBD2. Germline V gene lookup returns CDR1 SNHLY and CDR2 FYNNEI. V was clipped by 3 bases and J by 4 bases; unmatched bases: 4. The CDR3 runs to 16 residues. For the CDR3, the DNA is TGTGCCAGCAGTGACCGACTAGCGGGAGGGCGAGAGACCCAGTACTTC. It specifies CASSDRLAGGRETQYF.

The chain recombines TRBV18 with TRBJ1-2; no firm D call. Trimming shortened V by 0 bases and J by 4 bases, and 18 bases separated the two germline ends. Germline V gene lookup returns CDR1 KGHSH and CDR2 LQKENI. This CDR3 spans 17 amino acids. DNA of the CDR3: TGTGCCAGCTCACCACCAAGTGGTTCGGGTCCCTCCTATGGCTACACCTTC. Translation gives CASSPPSGSGPSYGYTF. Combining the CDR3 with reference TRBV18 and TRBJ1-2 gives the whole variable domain NAGVMQNPRHLVRRRGQEARLRCSPMKGHSHVYWYRQLPEEGLKFMVYLQKENIIDESGMPKERFSAEFPKEGPSILRIQQVVRGDSAAYFCASSPPSGSGPSYGYTFGSGTRLTVV.

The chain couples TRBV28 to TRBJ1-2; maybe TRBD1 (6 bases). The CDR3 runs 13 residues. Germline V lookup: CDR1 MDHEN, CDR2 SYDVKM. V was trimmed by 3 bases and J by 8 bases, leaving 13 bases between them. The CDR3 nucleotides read TGTGCCAGCAGTTTTTCAGGGGCGCGGGGCTACACCTTC. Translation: CASSFSGARGYTF.

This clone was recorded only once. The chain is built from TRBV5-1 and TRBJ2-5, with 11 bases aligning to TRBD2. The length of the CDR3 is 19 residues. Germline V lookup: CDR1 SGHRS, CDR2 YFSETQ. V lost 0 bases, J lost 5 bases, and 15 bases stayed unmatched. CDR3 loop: CASSLGFVSSGGPGETQYF. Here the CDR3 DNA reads TGCGCCAGCAGCTTGGGGTTCGTTTCTAGCGGGGGGCCCGGGGAGACCCAGTACTTC.

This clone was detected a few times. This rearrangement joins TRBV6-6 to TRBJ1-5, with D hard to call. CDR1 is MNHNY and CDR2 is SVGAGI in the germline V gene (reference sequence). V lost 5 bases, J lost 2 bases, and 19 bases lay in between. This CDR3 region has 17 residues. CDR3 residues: CASSPNLAPAGNQPQHF. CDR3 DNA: TGTGCCAGCAGTCCGAACCTAGCCCCGGCTGGCAATCAGCCCCAGCATTTT.

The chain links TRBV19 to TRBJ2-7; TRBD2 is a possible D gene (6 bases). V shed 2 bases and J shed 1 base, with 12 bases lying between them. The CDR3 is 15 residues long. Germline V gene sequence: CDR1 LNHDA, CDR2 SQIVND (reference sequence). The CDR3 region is CASSIPGRGSYEQYF. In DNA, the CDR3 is TGTGCCAGTAGTATACCCGGGAGAGGATCCTACGAGCAGTACTTC.